This T cell receptor beta chain was obtained from a study of T-cell memory formation after mild COVID-19. Study summary: TCR clusters were mostly donor specific.

The CDR3 has 14 amino acids. V was trimmed by 2 bases and J by 4 bases, leaving 14 bases between them. Germline CDR1 is DFQATT and CDR2 is SNEGSKA (reference sequence). Many counts were recorded for this clonotype. TCR alpha and TCR beta cDNA libraries carrying sample barcodes and UMIs came from 5'RACE with constant-segment primers. TCRdb recomputed calls from the 5' RACE reads with MiXCR, one row per CDR3 protein. The data contain about 35,000 distinct CDR3 sequences, around 20% of them singletons. This sequence joins TRBV20-1 and TRBJ1-1; D is perhaps TRBD1 (5 bases). Material for sequencing was PBMCs or a T cell subset sorted from them (not recorded which). The origin of this receptor is an adult who had mild COVID-19 (a few samples of this study predate the infection). Cell type and time point are not known. This CDR3 reads CSARSRPGGTEAFF. In DNA, the CDR3 is TGCAGTGCTAGATCCCGACCGGGGGGCACTGAAGCTTTCTTT.